A selection of T cell receptor beta chains follows, all from one sample in a study of shared clonotypes between healthy human individuals. Only in-frame clones appear in the TCRdb table, and some are missing; sequencing was by immunoSEQ multiplex PCR. Here the sample spans millions of clones, approximately 94% being singletons. The sequenced material came from naive CD8+ T cells sorted from blood. The source of these receptors is a young man in good health. Both conserved end residues are part of each CDR3. The D gene is left open where the match is weak. Where a row states a size, it is once, few, many or the class of an expanded clone; other rows omit it.

V	D	size	J	CDR3	DNA
TRBV29-1	TRBD1	NA	TRBJ2-7	CSAGRGTGPVRDEQYF	TGCAGCGCGGGGCGAGGGACAGGACCCGTCAGGGACGAGCAGTACTTC
TRBV7-9	NA	NA	TRBJ2-7	CASSLPVDDRSYEQYF	TGTGCCAGCAGCTTGCCCGTAGACGACAGGTCGTACGAGCAGTACTTC
TRBV28	TRBD1	NA	TRBJ1-4	CASSLDRGDEKLFF	TGTGCCAGCAGTTTGGACAGGGGGGATGAAAAACTGTTTTTT
TRBV10-3	TRBD2	NA	TRBJ2-1	CAISEPSGGSYNEQFF	TGTGCCATCAGTGAACCTAGCGGGGGATCCTACAATGAGCAGTTCTTC
TRBV27	NA	NA	TRBJ2-7	CASSWGMGGANEQYF	TGTGCCAGCAGTTGGGGGATGGGGGGGGCGAACGAGCAGTACTTC
TRBV9	TRBD2	once	TRBJ2-5	CASSVEGLAGETQYF	TGTGCCAGCAGCGTAGAAGGACTAGCCGGAGAGACCCAGTACTTC
TRBV6-5	NA	NA	TRBJ2-1	CASRYYGGLEQFF	TGTGCCAGCAGGTACTACGGGGGCCTTGAGCAGTTCTTC
TRBV7-9	NA	NA	TRBJ2-7	CASSLAGTGSFEQYF	TGTGCCAGCAGCTTAGCCGGGACGGGGAGCTTCGAGCAGTACTTC
TRBV6-5	NA	NA	TRBJ1-1	CATRRGLNTEAFF	TGTGCCACCCGGCGAGGGCTCAACACTGAAGCTTTCTTT
TRBV9	TRBD1	NA	TRBJ2-2	CASSGDRGLTTGELFF	TGTGCCAGCAGCGGTGACAGGGGGCTAACCACCGGGGAGCTGTTTTTT
TRBV7-2	NA	NA	TRBJ2-7	CASSFRDYEQYF	TGTGCCAGCAGCTTCAGGGACTACGAGCAGTACTTC
TRBV19	TRBD1	NA	TRBJ2-3	CASSMVQGGTDTQYF	TGTGCCAGTAGTATGGTACAGGGGGGCACAGATACGCAGTATTTT
TRBV11-2	TRBD2	NA	TRBJ2-5	CASSLGAGLETQYF	TGTGCCAGCAGCTTAGGAGCGGGATTAGAGACCCAGTACTTC
TRBV28	NA	NA	TRBJ2-7	CASSFGNYEQYF	TGTGCCAGCAGTTTCGGGAACTACGAGCAGTACTTC
TRBV18	NA	NA	TRBJ1-2	CASSLYRVWRYGYTF	TGTGCCAGCTCTCTATACAGGGTTTGGCGCTATGGCTACACCTTC
TRBV28	NA	NA	TRBJ2-7	CASTPLSGLSYEQYF	TGTGCCAGCACACCCCTATCGGGTCTTTCCTACGAGCAGTACTTC
TRBV6-5	NA	NA	TRBJ2-4	CASSYSSKNIQYF	TGTGCCAGCAGTTACTCGAGTAAAAACATTCAGTACTTC
TRBV9	TRBD2	NA	TRBJ2-4	CASSVGGSDIQYF	TGTGCCAGCAGCGTAGGCGGGAGTGACATTCAGTACTTC
TRBV9	NA	few	TRBJ1-6	CASSVTVDNSPLHF	TGTGCCAGCAGCGTTACAGTGGATAATTCACCCCTCCACTTT
TRBV7-6	NA	NA	TRBJ2-3	CASSLQVSGVSDTQYF	TGTGCCAGCAGCTTACAGGTGTCTGGGGTATCAGATACGCAGTATTTT
TRBV9	TRBD1	NA	TRBJ1-1	CASSAGTGLDTEAFF	TGTGCCAGCAGCGCCGGGACAGGTTTGGACACTGAAGCTTTCTTT
TRBV7-6	NA	NA	TRBJ2-2	CASSLEGFSATGELFF	TGTGCCAGCAGCTTAGAGGGGTTTAGCGCCACCGGGGAGCTGTTTTTT
TRBV27	NA	NA	TRBJ2-5	CASSSPLQETQYF	TGTGCCAGCAGTTCTCCCTTACAAGAGACCCAGTACTTC
TRBV7-9	TRBD2	NA	TRBJ2-5	CASSPVAGGETQYF	TGTGCCAGCAGCCCAGTAGCGGGAGGAGAGACCCAGTACTTC
TRBV27	TRBD2	NA	TRBJ2-1	CASSFSSGVGNEQFF	TGTGCCAGCAGTTTCTCTAGCGGAGTGGGAAATGAGCAGTTCTTC
TRBV10-2	NA	NA	TRBJ1-2	CASIPSGGHYGYTF	TGCGCCAGCATCCCCTCTGGGGGCCACTATGGCTACACCTTC
TRBV28	TRBD1	NA	TRBJ1-6	CAVPAGTGIVGRGSPLHF	TGTGCCGTCCCCGCCGGGACAGGGATCGTGGGCCGAGGATCACCCCTCCACTTT
TRBV7-9	NA	NA	TRBJ1-1	CASSLLESGHTEAFF	TGTGCCAGCAGCCTCCTAGAATCTGGGCACACTGAAGCTTTCTTT
TRBV7-8	NA	NA	TRBJ2-1	CASSTRVQALDEQFF	TGTGCCAGCAGCACCAGGGTCCAAGCCTTGGATGAGCAGTTCTTC
TRBV11-2	NA	NA	TRBJ1-1	CASSLDFVSLRLLGAFF	TGTGCCAGCAGCTTAGATTTCGTCTCCCTCCGGTTGTTGGGGGCTTTCTTT
TRBV6-5	NA	NA	TRBJ1-2	CASSYSIAGIDGYTF	TGTGCCAGCAGTTACTCGATAGCAGGGATAGATGGCTACACCTTC